Listed below are T cell receptor beta chains from one sample, sequenced in a study of blood T cell repertoires in COVID-19. Repertoires were generated with immunoSEQ multiplex PCR, while TCRdb's copy carries only in-frame clones and drops some. The table lists 85,000 to 120,000 clones, over 70% of them singletons. Sequenced sample: peripheral blood. These receptors all stem from a human donor with acute or convalescent COVID-19. The donor label of this sample is uncertain. Each CDR3 is given with its conserved first and last residue. D genes are given only for firm matches. Clone size is shown for a subset of rows, as once, few, many or a class of expanded clone.

d_gene: TRBD1; v_gene: TRBV2; j_gene: TRBJ1-6; abundance: -; CDR3nt: TGTGCCAGCAGTATCAGGGGGCTTAATTCACCCCTCCACTTT; CDR3aa: CASSIRGLNSPLHF
d_gene: -; v_gene: TRBV7-9; j_gene: TRBJ1-6; abundance: -; CDR3nt: TGTGCCAGCAGCTCCGGGTCCGGGAGTTCACCCCTCCACTTT; CDR3aa: CASSSGSGSSPLHF
d_gene: -; v_gene: TRBV7-9; j_gene: TRBJ1-1; abundance: few; CDR3nt: TGTGCCAGCACCAACCCCAAAAACACTGAAGCTTTCTTT; CDR3aa: CASTNPKNTEAFF
d_gene: TRBD2; v_gene: TRBV25-1; j_gene: TRBJ2-5; abundance: -; CDR3nt: TGTGCCAGCAGTGAATCCCTAGCGGGGGTAGAGACCCAGTACTTC; CDR3aa: CASSESLAGVETQYF
d_gene: TRBD2; v_gene: TRBV2; j_gene: TRBJ2-2; abundance: -; CDR3nt: TGTGCCAGCAGCCCGGGACTAAGAGCGAGAACGGGCACCGGGGAGCTGTTTTTT; CDR3aa: CASSPGLRARTGTGELFF
d_gene: TRBD1; v_gene: TRBV18; j_gene: TRBJ1-6; abundance: -; CDR3nt: TGTGCCAGCTCACCGGACAGGAAGTATAATTCACCCCTCCACTTT; CDR3aa: CASSPDRKYNSPLHF
d_gene: TRBD1; v_gene: TRBV6-6; j_gene: TRBJ1-6; abundance: once; CDR3nt: TGTGCCAGCAGTACAGGGGGTAATTCACCCCTCCACTTT; CDR3aa: CASSTGGNSPLHF
d_gene: TRBD1; v_gene: TRBV6-6; j_gene: TRBJ2-2; abundance: -; CDR3nt: TGTGCCACCAACAGGGGGTACACCGGGGAGCTGTTTTTT; CDR3aa: CATNRGYTGELFF
d_gene: -; v_gene: TRBV18; j_gene: TRBJ1-1; abundance: once; CDR3nt: TGTGCCAGCTCACCGCAGGGATGGGGAACTGAAGCTTTCTTT; CDR3aa: CASSPQGWGTEAFF
d_gene: -; v_gene: TRBV30; j_gene: TRBJ1-2; abundance: -; CDR3nt: TGTGCCTGGGCCCAGGACAGAAGCTATGGCTACACCTTC; CDR3aa: CAWAQDRSYGYTF
d_gene: -; v_gene: TRBV24-1; j_gene: TRBJ2-7; abundance: -; CDR3nt: TGTGCCACCAGTGCCTTGGGGGGAAGCTCCTACGAGCAGTACTTC; CDR3aa: CATSALGGSSYEQYF
d_gene: -; v_gene: TRBV9; j_gene: TRBJ1-4; abundance: few; CDR3nt: TGTGCCAGCAGCCGGACATCTTCTAATGAAAAACTGTTTTTT; CDR3aa: CASSRTSSNEKLFF
d_gene: -; v_gene: TRBV9; j_gene: TRBJ2-6; abundance: -; CDR3nt: TGTGCCAGCAGCCGTAGCTCTGGGGCCAACGTCCTGACTTTC; CDR3aa: CASSRSSGANVLTF
d_gene: TRBD2; v_gene: TRBV24-1; j_gene: TRBJ2-5; abundance: -; CDR3nt: TGTGCCACCAGTGACCGCGGGGGGGCCTCCGAAAAAGAGACCCAGTACTTC; CDR3aa: CATSDRGGASEKETQYF
d_gene: TRBD1; v_gene: TRBV13; j_gene: TRBJ1-5; abundance: -; CDR3nt: TGTGCCAGCAGCCGGACAGGGATGGAGCCCCAGCATTTT; CDR3aa: CASSRTGMEPQHF
d_gene: -; v_gene: TRBV28; j_gene: TRBJ1-5; abundance: -; CDR3nt: TGTGCCAGCAGACGTTTTCGGGGAGACAATAGCAATCAGCCCCAGCATTTT; CDR3aa: CASRRFRGDNSNQPQHF
d_gene: -; v_gene: TRBV12-3/TRBV12-4; j_gene: TRBJ2-3; abundance: -; CDR3nt: TGTGCCAGCAGTCTCCGCACAGATACGCAGTATTTT; CDR3aa: CASSLRTDTQYF
d_gene: TRBD2; v_gene: TRBV4-1; j_gene: TRBJ2-3; abundance: -; CDR3nt: TGCGCCAGCAGCCGCGACCCCGGGACTAGCGTGGATACGCAGTATTTT; CDR3aa: CASSRDPGTSVDTQYF
d_gene: TRBD1; v_gene: TRBV5-1; j_gene: TRBJ1-2; abundance: -; CDR3nt: TGCGCCAGCAGCTTGGGGCAGGGGGCGCCTGGCTACACCTTC; CDR3aa: CASSLGQGAPGYTF
d_gene: -; v_gene: TRBV5-1; j_gene: TRBJ2-1; abundance: -; CDR3nt: TGCGCCAGCAGCTTGGTTGGGGGGGCCACCTACAATGAGCAGTTCTTC; CDR3aa: CASSLVGGATYNEQFF
d_gene: TRBD2; v_gene: TRBV28; j_gene: TRBJ2-2; abundance: -; CDR3nt: TGTGCCAGCAGTTGGGGCCCTCGCGGGGGGGCCGGGGAGCTGTTTTTT; CDR3aa: CASSWGPRGGAGELFF
d_gene: -; v_gene: TRBV2; j_gene: TRBJ2-5; abundance: -; CDR3nt: TGTGCCAGCAGTAAATCCCGGGAGACCCAGTACTTC; CDR3aa: CASSKSRETQYF